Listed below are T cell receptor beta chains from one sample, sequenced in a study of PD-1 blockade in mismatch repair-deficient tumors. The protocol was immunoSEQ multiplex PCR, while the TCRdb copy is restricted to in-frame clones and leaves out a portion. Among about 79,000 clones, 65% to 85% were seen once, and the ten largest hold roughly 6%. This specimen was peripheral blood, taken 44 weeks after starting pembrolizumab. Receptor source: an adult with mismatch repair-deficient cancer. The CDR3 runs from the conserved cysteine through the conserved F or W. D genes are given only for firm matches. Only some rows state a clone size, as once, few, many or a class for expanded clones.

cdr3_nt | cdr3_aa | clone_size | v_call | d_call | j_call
TGCAGTGCCCCTGGCGCCTACGAGCAGTACTTC | CSAPGAYEQYF | NA | TRBV20-1 | NA | TRBJ2-7
TGTGCCAGCAGTGCGGGACAGCCGTCCTACGAGCAGTACTTC | CASSAGQPSYEQYF | few | TRBV2 | TRBD1 | TRBJ2-7
TGTGCCAGCAGTTCACTTTGGGGTGAGCAGTTCTTC | CASSSLWGEQFF | once | TRBV27 | NA | TRBJ2-1
TGTGCCAGCAGCGGCCCCGGGACTAGCGGGATCCATGAGCAGTTCTTC | CASSGPGTSGIHEQFF | NA | TRBV7-6 | TRBD2 | TRBJ2-1
TGCGCCAGCAGCCAAGAAAACTACTCTGGGTACGAGCAGTACTTC | CASSQENYSGYEQYF | NA | TRBV4-3 | NA | TRBJ2-7
TGTGCCAGCAGCTTTCGGGGGTTGGAGACCCAGTACTTC | CASSFRGLETQYF | NA | TRBV11-3 | NA | TRBJ2-5
TGTGCCAGCAGCGTAGCTCGGGCTGGGGCCAACGTCCTGACTTTC | CASSVARAGANVLTF | NA | TRBV9 | NA | TRBJ2-6
TGTGCCAGCAGCTTAGGGGGGGGGTCCTACGAGCAGTACTTC | CASSLGGGSYEQYF | NA | TRBV11-2 | TRBD2 | TRBJ2-7
TGTGCCAGCAGTCCCACGCAGGGAAGAGTTGAAAAACTGTTTTTT | CASSPTQGRVEKLFF | NA | TRBV6-5 | NA | TRBJ1-4
TGTGCCAGCGGCCCAGGGGTGGGAGGCTACGAGCAGTACTTC | CASGPGVGGYEQYF | NA | TRBV27 | NA | TRBJ2-7
TGTGCCAGCAGCCGAACAGGGGGGAACACTGAAGCTTTCTTT | CASSRTGGNTEAFF | NA | TRBV9 | TRBD1 | TRBJ1-1
TGTGCCAGCAGCTTAGGGCCCGGGGAGCTGTTTTTT | CASSLGPGELFF | NA | TRBV7-3 | NA | TRBJ2-2
TGTGCCAGCTCACTAAGGAGCGGGATTTCATACGAGCAGTACTTC | CASSLRSGISYEQYF | NA | TRBV18 | TRBD2 | TRBJ2-7
TGTGCCAGCAGCATCATAGCGGGAGGGCCCCCAGATACGCAGTATTTT | CASSIIAGGPPDTQYF | NA | TRBV7-3 | TRBD2 | TRBJ2-3
TGTGCCAGCAGGGGCGACCCGTACGAGCAGTACTTC | CASRGDPYEQYF | NA | TRBV2 | NA | TRBJ2-7
TGTGCCAGCAGTTCGGGACTAAACACCGGGGAGCTGTTTTTT | CASSSGLNTGELFF | NA | TRBV7-9 | TRBD2 | TRBJ2-2
TGTGCCAGCAGCTATGGGAGGGGGGTGACCTACGAGCAGTACTTC | CASSYGRGVTYEQYF | NA | TRBV7-8 | NA | TRBJ2-7
TGTGCCAGTAGTATAACGGGGGTAGCTGGCTACACCTTC | CASSITGVAGYTF | NA | TRBV19 | NA | TRBJ1-2
TGTGCCAGCAACCCCCCAGGGTCAGAGACCCAGTACTTC | CASNPPGSETQYF | NA | TRBV6-5 | NA | TRBJ2-5
TGTGCCAGCAGCACGGGACAGGGCCTCTCTGGAAACACCATATATTTT | CASSTGQGLSGNTIYF | NA | TRBV5-4 | TRBD1 | TRBJ1-3
TGTGCCAGCAGTCTCGGGACTAGCGGGAGCAACGAGCAGTACTTC | CASSLGTSGSNEQYF | NA | TRBV27 | TRBD2 | TRBJ2-7
TGTGCCAGCAGCGCGGGAGGAAACAGCAATCAGCCCCAGCATTTT | CASSAGGNSNQPQHF | NA | TRBV5-4 | NA | TRBJ1-5
TGTGCCTGGTCAATGGGGGCCCTACGAGAGACCCAGTACTTC | CAWSMGALRETQYF | NA | TRBV30 | NA | TRBJ2-5
TGTGCCAGCAGTGAAAACCTAGTTGCGTCCTACAATGAGCAGTTCTTC | CASSENLVASYNEQFF | NA | TRBV2 | NA | TRBJ2-1
TGTGCCAGTAACCGGGACAGGGGTACCGGGGAGCTGTTTTTT | CASNRDRGTGELFF | NA | TRBV9 | TRBD1 | TRBJ2-2
TGTGCCAGCAGCGTAGATGCGGGGGCAAATCAGCCCCAGCATTTT | CASSVDAGANQPQHF | NA | TRBV9 | NA | TRBJ1-5
TGTGCCAGCAGCTCCGCGGGACTCAGCAGCTCCTACGAGCAGTACTTC | CASSSAGLSSSYEQYF | NA | TRBV7-8 | NA | TRBJ2-7
TGCGCCAGCAGCCCTTCGGGGCCCACTGAAGCTTTCTTT | CASSPSGPTEAFF | NA | TRBV5-1 | NA | TRBJ1-1
TGTGCCAGCAGTTCTCCCGGGACTAGCGGGCCGTACAATGAGCAGTTCTTC | CASSSPGTSGPYNEQFF | NA | TRBV28 | TRBD2 | TRBJ2-1
TGCGCCAGCAGCCTGGTTTCGGCAGGGTCGTACGAGCAGTACTTC | CASSLVSAGSYEQYF | NA | TRBV5-1 | NA | TRBJ2-7
TGTGCCAGCAGCTTGACAGGGGAGGACACTCCGTCTTGG | CASSLTGEDTPSW | NA | TRBV5-4 | NA | TRBJ2-3
TGTGCCAGCAGCCCTTCCGCCGCGGTCGAAAAACTGTTTTTT | CASSPSAAVEKLFF | once | TRBV11-3 | NA | TRBJ1-4
TGTGCCAGTAGTGGTTCTAGCGGGGGACCCTACGAGCAGTACTTC | CASSGSSGGPYEQYF | once | TRBV19 | TRBD2 | TRBJ2-7
TGTGCCTGGACGTTACCCGGACTAATAGCCGGGGAGCTGTTTTTT | CAWTLPGLIAGELFF | NA | TRBV30 | NA | TRBJ2-2
TGTGCCAGCAGCCAGGACAAGAACACTGAAGCTTTCTTT | CASSQDKNTEAFF | NA | TRBV27 | NA | TRBJ1-1
TGCGCCAGCATCCCGGGCCTGGGGGTGTACAATGAGCAGTTCTTC | CASIPGLGVYNEQFF | NA | TRBV5-1 | NA | TRBJ2-1
TGCGCCAGCAGCCAAGAGGTAGCGGGAGCATACAATGAGCAGTTCTTC | CASSQEVAGAYNEQFF | few | TRBV4-3 | TRBD2 | TRBJ2-1
TGCAGCGTTGAAGATCGGGGGCAACCCTACAATGAGCAGTTCTTC | CSVEDRGQPYNEQFF | NA | TRBV29-1 | NA | TRBJ2-1
TGTGCCAGCAGTGGGGGACAGGGGGTCCTGGCTTTCTTT | CASSGGQGVLAFF | once | TRBV6-1 | TRBD1 | TRBJ1-1
TGTGCCAGCAGTTATGGCAGCGGGAGATACAATGAGCAGTTCTTC | CASSYGSGRYNEQFF | NA | TRBV6-6 | TRBD2 | TRBJ2-1
TGTGCCAGCAGTTTATATCACGCGGGGGGGAGCAACGAGCAGTACTTC | CASSLYHAGGSNEQYF | NA | TRBV27 | TRBD2 | TRBJ2-7
TGTGCCAGTAGTATAGGCCCTGATAGCAATCAGCCCCAGCATTTT | CASSIGPDSNQPQHF | NA | TRBV19 | NA | TRBJ1-5
TGTGCCAGCAGGCGACAGGGAGGCACAGATACGCAGTATTTT | CASRRQGGTDTQYF | NA | TRBV6-1 | TRBD1 | TRBJ2-3
TGTGCCAGCAGTGAAGGGACCGGAGAGGTCGATGAGCAGTTCTTC | CASSEGTGEVDEQFF | NA | TRBV6-1 | NA | TRBJ2-1
TGTGCCAGCAGCCTACAGGGCAATGGCTACACCTTC | CASSLQGNGYTF | few | TRBV7-9 | NA | TRBJ1-2
TGTGCCAGTAGTGTAATCCCGGGACAGACTAATGAAAAACTGTTTTTT | CASSVIPGQTNEKLFF | NA | TRBV19 | TRBD1 | TRBJ1-4
TGCGCCAGCAGTGGGAGGGACGAGCAGTACTTC | CASSGRDEQYF | once | TRBV10-2 | NA | TRBJ2-7
TGTGCCATCAGTGAGGGACAGCCCAATCAGCCCCAGCATTTT | CAISEGQPNQPQHF | NA | TRBV10-3 | NA | TRBJ1-5
TGTGCCAGCAGCTTCCGAGGTGGGCAGGGGCAAGAGACCCAGTACTTC | CASSFRGGQGQETQYF | NA | TRBV11-1 | NA | TRBJ2-5
TGTGCCAGCAGCTCGGACAGGATAAACAATGAGCAGTTCTTC | CASSSDRINNEQFF | NA | TRBV5-4 | TRBD1 | TRBJ2-1
TGTGCCAGCAGCTTAGTGACAGGGTGGGATACGCAGTATTTT | CASSLVTGWDTQYF | NA | TRBV7-9 | TRBD1 | TRBJ2-3
TGTGCCAGCAGCTTAGCCGCGGGGACAGGGGACCTCTACGAGCAGTACTTC | CASSLAAGTGDLYEQYF | NA | TRBV7-2 | TRBD1 | TRBJ2-7
TGCGCCAGCAGCCGGGACAGGGAGAACACTGAAGCTTTCTTT | CASSRDRENTEAFF | NA | TRBV4-1 | TRBD1 | TRBJ1-1
TGTGCCAGCAGCTTAGGGACTAGCGGACCCACAGATACGCAGTATTTT | CASSLGTSGPTDTQYF | NA | TRBV5-6 | TRBD2 | TRBJ2-3
TGTGCCAGCAGTTCGACCCGGGGCGGGAATCAGCCCCAGCATTTT | CASSSTRGGNQPQHF | NA | TRBV27 | NA | TRBJ1-5
TGTGCCAGCAGTTTTAGTCCTGAAGTCAATGAGCAGTTCTTC | CASSFSPEVNEQFF | NA | TRBV28 | NA | TRBJ2-1
TGTGCCAGCAGTGATGGGGGGGGCGGCTATGGCTACACCTTC | CASSDGGGGYGYTF | NA | TRBV6-1 | NA | TRBJ1-2
TGTGCCAGTAGTGGCCCGGGTCGAAATGAGCAGTTCTTC | CASSGPGRNEQFF | NA | TRBV19 | NA | TRBJ2-1
TGTGCCTGGAGTACAGGGTTCACTGAAGCTTTCTTT | CAWSTGFTEAFF | NA | TRBV30 | NA | TRBJ1-1
TGTGCCAGCAGCCACAAGGAAGGGACTAGGAATTACAATGAGCAGTTCTTC | CASSHKEGTRNYNEQFF | few | TRBV7-9 | TRBD2 | TRBJ2-1